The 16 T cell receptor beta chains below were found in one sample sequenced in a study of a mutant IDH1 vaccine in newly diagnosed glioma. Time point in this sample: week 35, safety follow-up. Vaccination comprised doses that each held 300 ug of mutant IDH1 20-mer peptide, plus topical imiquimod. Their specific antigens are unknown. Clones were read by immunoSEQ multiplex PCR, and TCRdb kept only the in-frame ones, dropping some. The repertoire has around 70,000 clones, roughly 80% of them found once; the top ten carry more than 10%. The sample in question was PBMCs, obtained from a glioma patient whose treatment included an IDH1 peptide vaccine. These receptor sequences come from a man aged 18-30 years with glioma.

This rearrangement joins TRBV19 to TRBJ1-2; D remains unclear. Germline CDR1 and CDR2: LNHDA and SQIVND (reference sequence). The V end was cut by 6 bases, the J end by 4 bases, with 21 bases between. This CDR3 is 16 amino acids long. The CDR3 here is CASRALREQGGYGYTF. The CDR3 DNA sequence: TGTGCCAGTAGAGCTCTCCGGGAGCAAGGCGGCTATGGCTACACCTTC.

The CDR3 region is CASSWTGLVTEAFF. The CDR3 coding sequence is TGTGCCAGCAGTTGGACAGGGTTGGTCACTGAAGCTTTCTTT. The chain combines TRBV27 with TRBJ1-1; TRBD1 agrees at 8 bases. Unmatched junction bases numbered 5, after V lost 4 bases and J lost 4 bases. The CDR3 totals 14 residues. CDR1 and CDR2 (germline): MNHEY, SMNVEV (reference sequence).

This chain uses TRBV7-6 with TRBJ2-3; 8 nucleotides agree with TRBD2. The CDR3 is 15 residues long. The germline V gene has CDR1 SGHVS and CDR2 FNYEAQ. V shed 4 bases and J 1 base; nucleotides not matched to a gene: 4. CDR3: CASSSLAGRTDTQYF. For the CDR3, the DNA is TGTGCCAGCAGCTCCTTAGCGGGGCGCACAGATACGCAGTATTTT.

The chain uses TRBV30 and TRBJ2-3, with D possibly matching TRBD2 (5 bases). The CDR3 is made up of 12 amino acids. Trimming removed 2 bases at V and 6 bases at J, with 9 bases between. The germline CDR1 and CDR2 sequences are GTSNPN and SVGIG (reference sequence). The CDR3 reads CAWSPPSDTQYF. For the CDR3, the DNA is TGTGCCTGGAGTCCCCCTAGCGATACGCAGTATTTT.

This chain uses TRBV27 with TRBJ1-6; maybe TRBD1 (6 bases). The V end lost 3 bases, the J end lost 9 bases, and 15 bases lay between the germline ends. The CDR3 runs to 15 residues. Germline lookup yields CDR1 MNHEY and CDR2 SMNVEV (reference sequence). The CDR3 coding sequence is TGTGCCAGCAGTTTCCTCGGACAGAATGTTTCACCCCTCCACTTT. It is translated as CASSFLGQNVSPLHF.

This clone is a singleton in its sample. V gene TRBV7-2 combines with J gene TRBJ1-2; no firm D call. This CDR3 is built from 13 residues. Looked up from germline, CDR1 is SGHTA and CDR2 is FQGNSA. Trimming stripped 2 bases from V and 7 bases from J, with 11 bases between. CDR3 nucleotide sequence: TGTGCCAGCAGCTTAAGAGGGTCGAGTGGCTACACCTTC. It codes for CASSLRGSSGYTF.

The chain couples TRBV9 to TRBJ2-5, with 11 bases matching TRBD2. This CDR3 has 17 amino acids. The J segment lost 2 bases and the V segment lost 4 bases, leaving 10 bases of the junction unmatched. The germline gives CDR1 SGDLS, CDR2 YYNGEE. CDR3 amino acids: CASSLGTTSGIQETQYF. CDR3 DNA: TGTGCCAGCAGCCTCGGGACGACTAGCGGGATTCAAGAGACCCAGTACTTC.

The CDR3: CASSLAHGTERGHEQYF. The CDR3 DNA reads TGTGCCAGCAGCTTAGCACACGGGACAGAACGCGGACACGAGCAGTACTTC. The chain joins TRBV13 to TRBJ2-7; 7 nucleotides align to TRBD1. V shed 1 base and J 5 bases; nucleotides not matched to a gene: 14. This CDR3 has 17 amino acids. The germline V gene encodes CDR1 PRHDT and CDR2 FYEKMQ (reference sequence). Together with reference TRBV13 and TRBJ2-7, the CDR3 gives the full variable domain: AAGVIQSPRHLIKEKRETATLKCYPIPRHDTVYWYQQGPGQDPQFLISFYEKMQSDKGSIPDRFSAQQFSDYHSELNMSSLELGDSALYFCASSLAHGTERGHEQYFGPGTRLTVT.

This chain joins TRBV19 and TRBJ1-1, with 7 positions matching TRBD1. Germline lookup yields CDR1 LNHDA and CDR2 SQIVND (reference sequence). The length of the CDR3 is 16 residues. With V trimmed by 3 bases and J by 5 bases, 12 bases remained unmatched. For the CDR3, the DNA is TGTGCCAGTAGTATTGGGCCAGGGGGGCCAAGGACTGAAGCTTTCTTT. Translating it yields CASSIGPGGPRTEAFF.

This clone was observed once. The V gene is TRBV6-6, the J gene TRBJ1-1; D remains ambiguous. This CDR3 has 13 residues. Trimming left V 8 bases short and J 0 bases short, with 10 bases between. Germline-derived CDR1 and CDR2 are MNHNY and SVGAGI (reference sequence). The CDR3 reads CASLGSMNTEAFF. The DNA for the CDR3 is TGTGCCAGCCTGGGGAGCATGAACACTGAAGCTTTCTTT.

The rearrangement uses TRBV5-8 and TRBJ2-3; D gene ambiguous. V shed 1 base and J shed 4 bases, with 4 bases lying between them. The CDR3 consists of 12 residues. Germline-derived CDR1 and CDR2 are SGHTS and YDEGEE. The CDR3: CASSLRADTQYF. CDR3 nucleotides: TGTGCCAGCAGCTTGAGGGCAGATACGCAGTATTTT. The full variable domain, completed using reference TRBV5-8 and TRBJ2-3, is EAGVTQSPTHLIKTRGQQATLRCSPISGHTSVYWYQQALGLGLQFLLWYDEGEERNRGNFPPRFSGRQFPNYSSELNVNALELEDSALYLCASSLRADTQYFGPGTRLTVL.

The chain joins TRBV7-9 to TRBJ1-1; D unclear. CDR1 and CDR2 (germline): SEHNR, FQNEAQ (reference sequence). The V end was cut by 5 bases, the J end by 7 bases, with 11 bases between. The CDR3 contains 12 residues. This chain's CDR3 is CASSLPRSEAFF. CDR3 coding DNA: TGTGCCAGCAGCCTACCCCGTAGTGAAGCTTTCTTT.

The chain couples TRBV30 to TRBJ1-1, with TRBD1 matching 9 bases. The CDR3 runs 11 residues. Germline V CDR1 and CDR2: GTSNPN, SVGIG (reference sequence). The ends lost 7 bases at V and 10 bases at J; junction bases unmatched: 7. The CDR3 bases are TGTGCCTCGCAATTGGGACAGGGAGCTTTCTTT. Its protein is CASQLGQGAFF.

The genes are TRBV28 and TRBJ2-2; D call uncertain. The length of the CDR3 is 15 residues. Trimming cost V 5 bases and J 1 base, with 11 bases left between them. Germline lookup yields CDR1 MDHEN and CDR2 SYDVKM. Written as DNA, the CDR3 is TGTGCCAGCAGTCCGACGCCCTTGAACACCGGGGAGCTGTTTTTT. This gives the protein CASSPTPLNTGELFF. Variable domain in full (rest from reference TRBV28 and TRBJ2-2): DVKVTQSSRYLVKRTGEKVFLECVQDMDHENMFWYRQDPGLGLRLIYFSYDVKMKEKGDIPEGYSVSREKKERFSLILESASTNQTSMYLCASSPTPLNTGELFFGEGSRLTVL.

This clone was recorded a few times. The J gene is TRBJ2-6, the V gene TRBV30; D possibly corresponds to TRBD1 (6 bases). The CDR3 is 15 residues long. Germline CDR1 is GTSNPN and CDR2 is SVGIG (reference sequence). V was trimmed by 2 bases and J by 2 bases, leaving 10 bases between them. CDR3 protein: CAWSYRVTGANVLTF. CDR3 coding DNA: TGTGCCTGGAGTTACAGGGTAACTGGGGCCAACGTCCTGACTTTC.

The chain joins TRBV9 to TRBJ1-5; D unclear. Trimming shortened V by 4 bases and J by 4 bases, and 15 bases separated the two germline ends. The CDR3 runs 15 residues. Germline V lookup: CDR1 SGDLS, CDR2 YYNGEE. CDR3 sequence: CASSPTHGFNQPQHF. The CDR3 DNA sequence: TGTGCCAGCAGCCCCACACACGGGTTTAATCAGCCCCAGCATTTT.